The TCR beta chain under discussion was sequenced for a study of human T cells and chemical hapten exposure. About the study: Doses of diphenylcyclopropenone went to the patients' scalps weekly throughout the roughly 22-week study.

This sample's time point: patch test 1, 2 weeks after DPC sensitization. Treatment meaning: therapeutic diphenylcyclopropenone sensitization with weekly scalp DPC. Whole-study findings and limits: TCRs above 1 in 1000 frequency did not change with DPC sensitization.

The sample holds a few counts of this clonotype. Its antigen is as yet unknown. Each CDR3 protein gets one entry after TCRdb re-called the RACE reads with MiXCR. Of just under 350,000 distinct CDR3 sequences listed, around 7% are singletons. V was clipped by 5 bases and J by 5 bases, with 11 bases between them. Germline CDR1 reads LGHNT; CDR2 reads FRNRAP. This CDR3 comprises 13 residues. This receptor was identified in a woman between 18 and 29 years old with alopecia areata. Some clones in this sample may be carry-over from other donors' samples. This chain connects TRBV12-5 to TRBJ2-3, with D unresolved. Specimen: whole blood, collected in connection with sensitization to the hapten diphenylcyclopropenone (DPC). The CDR3 loop reads CASGPASIDTQYF. The CDR3 bases are TGTGCTAGTGGTCCCGCCTCTATAGATACGCAGTATTTT.